This T cell receptor (beta chain) was documented in a study of T cells after posttransplantation cyclophosphamide. Broader study findings: Donor-recipient repertoire similarity was low at 1-2 months, rising over year one. Tissue-infiltrating T cells from skin or gut overlapped little with blood T cells.

V lost 1 base to trimming and J lost 8 bases, with 8 bases between them. Per germline, CDR1 GTSNPN and CDR2 SVGIG (reference sequence). The CDR3 extends over 11 amino acids. Treatment was busulfan-fludarabine conditioning, a marrow graft, and cyclophosphamide on days +3 and +4. The method was immunoSEQ multiplex PCR; TCRdb's version includes in-frame clones alone and lacks a portion of them. Singletons are absent from the sample, which has thousands of clones. There are many counts of this clone. What it recognizes is unknown. V usage is TRBV30 and J usage is TRBJ1-1, with D hard to call. The TCR originated in a female patient between 50 and 59 years old who received an allogeneic stem cell transplant from a related donor, was CMV-positive, and had no GVHD. Some T cells may possibly be graft donor cells. The sample here was PBMCs, taken after allogeneic stem cell transplant with posttransplant cyclophosphamide. The CDR3 DNA reads as TGTGCCTGGAGTGGAGGCAGAGAAGCTTTCTTT. Translation gives CAWSGGREAFF.